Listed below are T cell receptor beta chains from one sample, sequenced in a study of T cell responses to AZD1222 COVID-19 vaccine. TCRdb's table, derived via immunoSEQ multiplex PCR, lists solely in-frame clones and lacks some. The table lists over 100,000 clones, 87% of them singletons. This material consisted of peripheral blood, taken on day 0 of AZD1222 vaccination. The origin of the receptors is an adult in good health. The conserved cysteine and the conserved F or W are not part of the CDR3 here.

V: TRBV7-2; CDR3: ASSPPSGTAKGF
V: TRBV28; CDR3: ASSFSIPNEKLF
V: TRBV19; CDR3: ASRYGTHAGNTIY
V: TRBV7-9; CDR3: ASSLGRVEEKLF
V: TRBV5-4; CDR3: ASRASGTGTDTQY
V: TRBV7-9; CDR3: ASSIVSGYNSPLH
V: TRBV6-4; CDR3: ASSAPAGGAGTEAF
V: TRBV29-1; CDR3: SVEPRERQETQY
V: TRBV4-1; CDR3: ASSQQAGGEDTQY
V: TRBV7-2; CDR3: ASSLRGLDTEAF
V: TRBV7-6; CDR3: ASSKGPASNQPQH
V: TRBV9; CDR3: ASSKADTQY
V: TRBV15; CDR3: ATSSTGPLRGYNEQF
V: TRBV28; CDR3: ASSSTAGVIPFNTEAF
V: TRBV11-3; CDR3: ASSRSNTGELF